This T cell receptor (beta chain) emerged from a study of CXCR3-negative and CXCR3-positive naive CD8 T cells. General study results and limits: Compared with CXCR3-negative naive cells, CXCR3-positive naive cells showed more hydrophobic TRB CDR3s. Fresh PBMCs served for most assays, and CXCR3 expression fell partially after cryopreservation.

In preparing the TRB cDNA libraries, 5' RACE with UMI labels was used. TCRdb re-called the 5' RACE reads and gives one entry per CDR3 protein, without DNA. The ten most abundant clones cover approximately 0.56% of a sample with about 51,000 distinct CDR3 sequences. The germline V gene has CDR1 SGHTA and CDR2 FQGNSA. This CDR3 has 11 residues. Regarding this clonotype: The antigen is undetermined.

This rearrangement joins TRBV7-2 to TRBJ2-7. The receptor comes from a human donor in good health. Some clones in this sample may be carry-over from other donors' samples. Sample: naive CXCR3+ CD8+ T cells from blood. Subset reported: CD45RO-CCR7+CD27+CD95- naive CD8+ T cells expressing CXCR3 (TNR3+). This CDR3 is CASSFSHEQYF.